A single sample gave rise to the 12 T cell receptor beta chains below, sequenced in a study of PD-L1 blockade in urothelial cancer. The repertoire was sequenced with immunoSEQ multiplex PCR; TCRdb's copy has only in-frame clones and lacks some. The sample includes tens of thousands of clones, almost 90% of them seen just once. Regarding time point: pretreatment peripheral blood. The sequencing used PBMCs, collected around atezolizumab (anti-PD-L1) treatment. All receptors come from a man in his 60s with urothelial cancer.

The V and J genes are TRBV7-3 and TRBJ2-1; 11 bases align to TRBD1. The CDR3 has 16 amino acids. Trimming took 0 bases from V and 8 from J; bases not matched to a gene: 6. CDR1 is SGHTA, CDR2 FQGTGA, per germline. The CDR3 coding sequence is TGTGCCAGCAGCTTAACCCGGACAGGGGGCGGCGATGAGCAGTTCTTC. The encoded protein is CASSLTRTGGGDEQFF.

The chain links TRBV6-6 to TRBJ2-1; 9 bases are shared with TRBD2. Germline V gene lookup returns CDR1 MNHNY and CDR2 SVGAGI (reference sequence). V lost 4 bases and J lost 7; bases outside the gene matches: 8. This CDR3 contains 15 residues. The CDR3 bases are TGTGCCAGCAGTTTATTGAGCGGGGGGATAAATGAGCAGTTCTTC. This translates into CASSLLSGGINEQFF.

The chain carries TRBV5-1 and TRBJ2-7, with 8 nucleotides matching TRBD2. V was clipped by 4 bases and J by 3 bases; unmatched bases: 6. Per the germline V gene, CDR1 is SGHRS and CDR2 is YFSETQ. CDR3 length: 14 amino acids. The CDR3 nucleotides read TGCGCCAGCAGCCCCTCCGGGGGGGGCTACGAGCAGTACTTC. This encodes CASSPSGGGYEQYF. The whole variable domain, remainder taken from reference TRBV5-1 and TRBJ2-7, is KAGVTQTPRYLIKTRGQQVTLSCSPISGHRSVSWYQQTPGQGLQFLFEYFSETQRNKGNFPGRFSGRQFSNSRSEMNVSTLELGDSALYLCASSPSGGGYEQYFGPGTRLTVT.

This clone was detected only once. V gene TRBV7-2 combines with J gene TRBJ1-1; the D gene is possibly TRBD1 (6 bases). This CDR3 contains 16 residues. The germline V and J ends were trimmed by 3 bases and 1 base, with 15 bases remaining between them. Germline values: CDR1 SGHTA, CDR2 FQGNSA. The CDR3 loop is CASSFPGGGRNTEAFF. For the CDR3, the DNA is TGTGCCAGCAGCTTCCCGGGAGGGGGGCGGAACACTGAAGCTTTCTTT.

The V call is TRBV9, the J call TRBJ2-3; a weak D match, TRBD1 (6 bases). Trimming took off 3 bases at V and 0 bases at J, with 8 bases between the two ends. Looked up from germline, CDR1 is SGDLS and CDR2 is YYNGEE. The length of the CDR3 is 14 residues. The CDR3 sequence: CASSDGQSTDTQYF. In DNA, the CDR3 is TGTGCCAGCAGCGACGGACAGAGCACAGATACGCAGTATTTT.

V usage is TRBV6-1 and J usage is TRBJ2-5; D may be TRBD2 (6 bases). CDR3 size: 14 residues. V was trimmed by 2 bases and J by 7 bases, leaving 14 bases between them. Germline V gene data show CDR1 as MNHNS and CDR2 as SASEGT. The CDR3 DNA reads TGTGCCAGCAGTGAAATAGCGGCGTCAGGGACCCAGTACTTC. Translating it yields CASSEIAASGTQYF.

The V and J genes are TRBV7-8 and TRBJ1-4, with D perhaps matching TRBD1 (6 bases). Germline assignment: CDR1 SGHVS and CDR2 FQNEAQ. The ends were cut back, 5 bases at V and 6 bases at J, with 19 bases in the middle. CDR3 length equals 16 residues. CDR3 sequence (DNA): TGTGCCAGCAGCGTAGGGCCCGGGACAACAGATGAAAAACTGTTTTTT. Residues: CASSVGPGTTDEKLFF.

A note on this clone: A junction end diverges from the germline sequence, so it may reflect a read error. This rearrangement joins TRBV6-5 to TRBJ1-1; no definite D call. There are 15 residues in the CDR3. Germline V CDR1 and CDR2: MNHEY, SVGAGI. The CDR3 coding sequence is TGTGCCAGCAGTGACTCAGGTCCCGAGCGTCCCATAGCTTTCTTT. Translating gives CASSDSGPERPIAFF.

The CDR3 DNA reads TGCGCCAGCAGTGCCGGACAGGGGGCGACAGATACGCAGTATTTT. As protein: CASSAGQGATDTQYF. This rearrangement joins TRBV10-1 to TRBJ2-3, with TRBD1 matching 11 bases. CDR3 length: 15 residues. Trimming cost V 4 bases and J 3 bases; bases outside gene matches: 3. Germline V gene data show CDR1 as WNHNN and CDR2 as SYGVQD (reference sequence).

The rearrangement joins TRBV29-1 to TRBJ2-5; D gene ambiguous. The CDR3 has 12 residues. CDR1 and CDR2 from the germline V gene are SQVTM and ANQGSEA. V shed 0 bases and J shed 5 bases, with 7 bases lying between them. Written as DNA, the CDR3 is TGCAGCGTTGAAGAAAATCGGGAGACCCAGTACTTC. It is translated as CSVEENRETQYF.

The rearrangement uses TRBV28 and TRBJ2-1; TRBD2 aligns across 7 bases. Germline CDR1 and CDR2: MDHEN and SYDVKM. The CDR3 sequence is 16 residues long. With 4 bases clipped from V and 2 bases from J, the junction kept 8 bases outside the gene matches. The CDR3 sequence is CASSSSSGGTYNEQFF. In nucleotides, the CDR3 is TGTGCCAGCAGTTCCTCTAGCGGAGGAACCTACAATGAGCAGTTCTTC.

The V and J genes are TRBV29-1 and TRBJ1-2; the D gene is possibly TRBD1 (5 bases). Deletions cut 3 bases from V and 7 bases from J, with 18 bases between. This CDR3 has 14 residues. Germline lookup yields CDR1 SQVTM and CDR2 ANQGSEA. CDR3 sequence reads: CSVDPREGGGGYTF. CDR3 sequence (DNA): TGCAGCGTTGACCCCAGGGAGGGTGGTGGTGGCTACACCTTC. Filled out from reference TRBV29-1 and TRBJ1-2, the complete variable domain reads SAVISQKPSRDICQRGTSLTIQCQVDSQVTMMFWYRQQPGQSLTLIATANQGSEATYESGFVIDKFPISRPNLTFSTLTVSNMSPEDSSIYLCSVDPREGGGGYTFGSGTRLTVV.